This T cell receptor beta chain was recorded in a study of PD-L1 blockade in urothelial cancer. Study overall: Males with bladder-origin urothelial cancer made up about 85% of the roughly 29 patients. Blood drawn 3 weeks (second dose) and 6 weeks after treatment start was analyzed.

Whole-study results and caveats: Below-median pretreatment blood TCR clonality was associated with improved progression-free and overall survival.

Assay: immunoSEQ multiplex PCR; the TCRdb copy retains only in-frame clones and omits some. The sample carries 40,000 to 55,000 clones, about 88% recorded once. As to this clone: Its antigen remains unknown.

Regarding time point: pretreatment peripheral blood. V was clipped by 4 bases and J by 3 bases, with 14 bases between them. The germline CDR1 and CDR2 sequences are SGHDN and FVKESK. This CDR3 is 15 amino acids long. This clonotype was sampled from a donor aged 40 or over with urothelial cancer. The sample here was PBMCs, taken around atezolizumab (anti-PD-L1) treatment. This chain links TRBV14 with TRBJ2-3; D may be TRBD2 (6 bases). CDR3 DNA: TGTGCCAGCAGCCCGTGGCCCGGAGGGACAGATACGCAGTATTTT. This translates into CASSPWPGGTDTQYF.